The 25 T cell receptor beta chains reported below all come from one sample, sequenced in a study of blood T cell repertoires in COVID-19. TCRdb keeps only in-frame clones here, not all; method: immunoSEQ multiplex PCR. Among around 94,000 clones listed, 75% to 90% were seen once. The source material was peripheral blood. The receptors come from a human donor in a cohort sampled during active COVID-19.

The chain is built from TRBV30 and TRBJ2-5; D possibly corresponds to TRBD2 (5 bases). CDR3 size: 13 residues. Germline CDR1 reads GTSNPN; CDR2 reads SVGIG (reference sequence). The germline V and J ends were trimmed by 1 base and 2 bases, with 8 bases remaining between them. This CDR3 is CAWSEERQETQYF. The DNA of the CDR3 is TGTGCCTGGAGTGAAGAGCGGCAAGAGACCCAGTACTTC.

J is TRBJ1-2 and V is TRBV7-9; D is possibly TRBD1 (6 bases). The CDR3 is 15 amino acids. V lost 6 bases, J lost 5 bases, and 19 bases lay in between. Germline V gives CDR1 SEHNR, CDR2 FQNEAQ (reference sequence). In nucleotides, the CDR3 is TGTGCCAGCAGTTTTCCACAGGGATTGGGATATGGCTACACCTTC. Its translation is CASSFPQGLGYGYTF.

This sequence joins TRBV28 and TRBJ2-1; D perhaps matches TRBD2 (5 bases). CDR1 is MDHEN, CDR2 SYDVKM, per germline. Trimming left V 4 bases short and J 5 bases short, with 18 bases between. CDR3 length: 16 residues. In nucleotides, the CDR3 is TGTGCCAGCAGTTCTGCTAGCAGCATTCACCACAATGAGCAGTTCTTC. Translation gives CASSSASSIHHNEQFF.

The chain links TRBV7-9 to TRBJ1-2; no clear D. CDR1 and CDR2 (germline): SEHNR, FQNEAQ (reference sequence). The CDR3 totals 14 residues. V gave up 2 bases and J gave up 7 bases, with 14 bases separating them. CDR3 sequence reads: CASSLNPGRVGYTF. CDR3 nucleotide sequence: TGTGCCAGCAGCTTAAATCCCGGGAGGGTTGGCTACACCTTC. The entire variable domain, with the rest obtained from reference TRBV7-9 and TRBJ1-2, is as follows: DTGVSQNPRHKITKRGQNVTFRCDPISEHNRLYWYRQTLGQGPEFLTYFQNEAQLEKSRLLSDRFSAERPKGSFSTLEIQRTEQGDSAMYLCASSLNPGRVGYTFGSGTRLTVV.

V and J are TRBV15 and TRBJ1-4, with 9 bases that match TRBD1. V gave up 5 bases and J gave up 5 bases; unmatched junction bases: 9. The germline V gene has CDR1 LNHNV and CDR2 YYDKDF (reference sequence). This CDR3 comprises 16 residues. The CDR3: CATSQNPGTGNEKLFF. As DNA, the CDR3 is TGTGCCACCAGCCAGAACCCCGGGACAGGGAATGAAAAACTGTTTTTT.

The V and J genes are TRBV5-1 and TRBJ1-1; 8 bases fit TRBD1. The length of the CDR3 is 18 residues. The J segment lost 1 base and the V segment lost 4 bases, leaving 15 bases of the junction unmatched. Germline lookup yields CDR1 SGHRS and CDR2 YFSETQ. The CDR3 reads CASSPLQGELGGNTEAFF. CDR3 nucleotides: TGCGCCAGCAGCCCGTTACAGGGGGAGCTGGGAGGGAACACTGAAGCTTTCTTT.

The chain joins TRBV19 to TRBJ1-3; the D gene is possibly TRBD1 (6 bases). Per germline, CDR1 LNHDA and CDR2 SQIVND (reference sequence). V was shortened by 7 bases and J by 0 bases, with 10 bases between the two germline ends. The CDR3 totals 14 residues. In nucleotides, the CDR3 is TGTGCCAGTACCACAGGGAGCTCTGGAAACACCATATATTTT. It is translated as CASTTGSSGNTIYF. The entire variable domain, with the rest obtained from reference TRBV19 and TRBJ1-3, is as follows: DGGITQSPKYLFRKEGQNVTLSCEQNLNHDAMYWYRQDPGQGLRLIYYSQIVNDFQKGDIAEGYSVSREKKESFPLTVTSAQKNPTAFYLCASTTGSSGNTIYFGEGSWLTVV.

The rearrangement links TRBV5-1 to TRBJ1-5; 8 bases are shared with TRBD1. The CDR3 has 14 residues. J was trimmed by 8 bases and V by 8 bases; bases with no gene match: 12. Germline CDR1 reads SGHRS; CDR2 reads YFSETQ. The CDR3 region has the DNA TGCGCCAGTAGCGTTGGGACAGGTGGGGAGCCCCAGCATTTT. This codes for CASSVGTGGEPQHF.

This chain joins TRBV15 and TRBJ2-7; TRBD2 matches 14 bases. Losses at the gene ends were 5 bases for V and 6 bases for J; bases not matched to a gene: 9. The germline V gene encodes CDR1 LNHNV and CDR2 YYDKDF (reference sequence). The CDR3 has 16 residues. In nucleotides, the CDR3 is TGTGCCACCAGCCCGGGACTAGCGGGAGAGCTGTCCGAGCAGTACTTC. Translating gives CATSPGLAGELSEQYF.

This chain uses TRBV5-4 with TRBJ1-4; 8 bases are shared with TRBD1. The V gene end was trimmed by 3 bases and the J gene end by 7 bases; junction bases not matched to a gene: 11. Germline V gives CDR1 SGHNT, CDR2 YYREEE (reference sequence). This CDR3 is built from 16 residues. Here the CDR3 DNA reads TGTGCCAGCAGCTCCCACCTTGACAGGGGATCTGAAAAACTGTTTTTT. It specifies CASSSHLDRGSEKLFF. The full variable domain, rest sourced from reference TRBV5-4 and TRBJ1-4, is ETGVTQSPTHLIKTRGQQVTLRCSSQSGHNTVSWYQQALGQGPQFIFQYYREEENGRGNFPPRFSGLQFPNYSSELNVNALELDDSALYLCASSSHLDRGSEKLFFGSGTQLSVL.

In DNA, the CDR3 is TGTGCCAGCAGCTCGACCCGCGGGGACACCGGGGAGCTGTTTTTT. It codes for CASSSTRGDTGELFF. The chain carries TRBV11-3 and TRBJ2-2; D possibly corresponds to TRBD2 (6 bases). In germline, CDR1 is SGHNT, CDR2 YENEEA. This CDR3 has 15 amino acids. The germline V and J ends were trimmed by 4 bases and 3 bases, with 12 bases remaining between them. The full variable domain, completed using reference TRBV11-3 and TRBJ2-2, is EAGVVQSPRYKIIEKKQPVAFWCNPISGHNTLYWYLQNLGQGPELLIRYENEEAVDDSQLPKDRFSAERLKGVDSTLKIQPAELGDSAVYLCASSSTRGDTGELFFGEGSRLTVL.

The gene calls are TRBV5-1 and TRBJ1-3, with D hard to call. V lost 2 bases and J lost 2, with 17 bases in between. This CDR3 is 17 amino acids long. In germline, CDR1 is SGHRS, CDR2 YFSETQ. CDR3 loop: CASSFLGLRGTGNTIYF. Here the CDR3 DNA reads TGCGCCAGCAGCTTCCTCGGACTCCGGGGAACTGGAAACACCATATATTTT.

This chain connects TRBV30 to TRBJ2-7; TRBD1 matches at 10 bases. Germline-derived CDR1 and CDR2 are GTSNPN and SVGIG (reference sequence). The trim removed 3 bases at V and 2 bases at J, leaving 4 bases unmatched. The CDR3 has 14 residues. This chain's CDR3 is CAWSRGTGAYEQYF. DNA for the CDR3: TGTGCCTGGAGCCGCGGGACAGGGGCCTACGAGCAGTACTTC.

The chain has TRBV2 and TRBJ1-2; D gene uncertain. This CDR3 contains 12 residues. Trimming left V 7 bases short and J 4 bases short, with 10 bases between. CDR1 and CDR2 from the germline V gene are SNHLY and FYNNEI. CDR3 residues: CASTRRGYGYTF. DNA for the CDR3: TGTGCCAGCACCCGGCGGGGCTATGGCTACACCTTC.

This clone appeared a single time. This rearrangement joins TRBV6-5 to TRBJ2-3; 9 bases agree with TRBD2. Germline V gives CDR1 MNHEY, CDR2 SVGAGI. The ends lost 0 bases at V and 1 base at J; junction bases unmatched: 2. CDR3 length: 16 amino acids. CDR3 sequence: CASSYSLAGGTDTQYF. CDR3 DNA: TGTGCCAGCAGTTACTCGTTAGCGGGAGGCACAGATACGCAGTATTTT.

This chain connects TRBV11-2 to TRBJ2-7; 7 bases line up with TRBD1. Trimming removed 2 bases from V and 0 bases from J; junction bases left unmatched: 16. This CDR3 is 19 amino acids long. Looked up from germline, CDR1 is SGHAT and CDR2 is FQNNGV. CDR3 DNA: TGTGCCAGCAGCTTATCAGTGGAAGGGGGCGACCCCCTCTCCTACGAGCAGTACTTC. Protein product: CASSLSVEGGDPLSYEQYF.

The J gene is TRBJ2-2, the V gene TRBV5-1, with TRBD2 identical over 12 bases. V gave up 3 bases and J gave up 4 bases; unmatched junction bases: 1. There are 15 residues in the CDR3. Germline CDR1 SGHRS, CDR2 YFSETQ. The DNA of the CDR3 is TGCGCCAGCAGCTCGACTAGCGGGAGCACCGGGGAGCTGTTTTTT. Its protein is CASSSTSGSTGELFF.

In regard to this clone: This sample also contains other DNA sequences that code for the same CDR3. The chain couples TRBV30 to TRBJ1-1; TRBD1 aligns across 8 bases. The CDR3 is 13 amino acids. Germline V gene lookup returns CDR1 GTSNPN and CDR2 SVGIG (reference sequence). Germline trimming cut 3 bases from V and 4 bases from J; bases unmatched to any gene: 4. The CDR3 is CAWRDRGGTEAFF. The CDR3 nucleotides are TGTGCCTGGAGAGACAGGGGTGGCACTGAAGCTTTCTTT. The full variable domain, completed using reference TRBV30 and TRBJ1-1, is SQTIHQWPATLVQPVGSPLSLECTVEGTSNPNLYWYRQAAGRGLQLLFYSVGIGQISSEVPQNLSASRPQDRQFILSSKKLLLSDSGFYLCAWRDRGGTEAFFGQGTRLTVV.

This sequence joins TRBV7-3 and TRBJ2-3; TRBD2 matches at 14 bases. The CDR3 length is 16 residues. The germline V gene has CDR1 SGHTA and CDR2 FQGTGA. With 5 bases clipped from V and 7 bases from J, the junction kept 8 bases outside the gene matches. This CDR3 is CASSAGTSGSWNTQYF. CDR3 nucleotide sequence: TGTGCCAGCAGCGCCGGGACTAGCGGGAGTTGGAATACGCAGTATTTT. The full variable domain, with the rest looked up from reference TRBV7-3 and TRBJ2-3, is GAGVSQTPSNKVTEKGKYVELRCDPISGHTALYWYRQSLGQGPEFLIYFQGTGAADDSGLPNDRFFAVRPEGSVSTLKIQRTERGDSAVYLCASSAGTSGSWNTQYFGPGTRLTVL.

This chain links TRBV5-1 with TRBJ2-6; weak D call: TRBD1 (6 bases). The V gene lost 1 base and the J gene lost 1 base, with 12 bases spanning the gap. Germline assignment: CDR1 SGHRS and CDR2 YFSETQ. The CDR3 covers 17 residues. The CDR3 loop is CASSLSGDGSGANVLTF. The CDR3 DNA is TGCGCCAGCAGCTTGTCAGGGGACGGTTCTGGGGCCAACGTCCTGACTTTC.

This clone was counted only a few times. The chain employs TRBV18 and TRBJ2-7, with 11 bases that match TRBD1. V gave up 2 bases and J gave up 4 bases; unmatched junction bases: 13. There are 18 residues in the CDR3. Germline CDR1 is KGHSH and CDR2 is LQKENI. The CDR3 protein is CASSPSVEADRGLYEQYF. In DNA, the CDR3 is TGTGCCAGCTCACCATCGGTAGAAGCGGACAGGGGGCTTTACGAGCAGTACTTC.

The chain carries TRBV5-1 and TRBJ1-2, with TRBD1 as a possible D gene (6 bases). Per the germline V gene, CDR1 is SGHRS and CDR2 is YFSETQ. V was cut by 4 bases and J by 5 bases, with 18 bases left in between. The CDR3 length is 15 residues. CDR3 nucleotides: TGCGCCAGCAGCCCTTACAGGGATTCTTATTATGGCTACACCTTC. Translated, it gives CASSPYRDSYYGYTF.

The J gene is TRBJ1-4, the V gene TRBV15, with 10 bases aligning to TRBD1. Per germline, CDR1 LNHNV and CDR2 YYDKDF (reference sequence). The length of the CDR3 is 19 residues. J lost 0 bases, V lost 0 bases, and 7 bases had no gene match. This chain's CDR3 is CATSRDRQGASPTNEKLFF. The CDR3 bases are TGTGCCACCAGCAGAGATAGACAGGGGGCCTCCCCAACTAATGAAAAACTGTTTTTT.

The chain combines TRBV21-1 with TRBJ2-3; TRBD1 was called by the table and not checked on the DNA. TRBV21-1 has pseudogene status. The CDR3 spans 16 residues. CDR3 nucleotide sequence: TGTGCCAGCAGCAGCCTAACAGGGGGGGGCACAGATACGCAGTATTTT. This translates into CASSSLTGGGTDTQYF.

This clone showed up just once. This chain connects TRBV4-1 to TRBJ2-3, with 9 bases fitting TRBD2. The CDR3 is 17 residues long. CDR1 MGHRA and CDR2 YSYEKL come from the germline V gene. V dropped 4 bases and J dropped 7; count of bases not matched to a gene: 15. CDR3 region: CASSPEGIAGVLNTQYF. As DNA, the CDR3 is TGCGCCAGCAGCCCAGAGGGGATAGCGGGAGTTCTTAATACGCAGTATTTT.